These 5 T cell receptor beta chains were sequenced from one sample in a study of cytomegalovirus exposure and HLA in healthy donors (dated by TCRdb to about 2017). Library preparation employed the immunoSEQ multiplex PCR assay. Drawn from immuneACCESS, this table holds only the in-frame rearrangements with V and J called that TCRdb kept. Clones are partly lost; checked studies trace under half to an unresolved V gene and leave the rest unexplained. The sample includes 100,000 to 150,000 clones, with roughly 93% observed a single time. The ten biggest clones cover approximately 1.3% of the sample. Material for sequencing was PBMCs. All receptors derive from a young woman in good health and CMV-seronegative.

The J gene is TRBJ1-5, the V gene TRBV6-6; TRBD1 is a possible D gene (5 bases). V was pared by 5 bases and J by 3 bases, with 14 bases between. Germline V lookup: CDR1 MNHNY, CDR2 SVGAGI (reference sequence). The CDR3 length is 15 residues. This CDR3 is CASSPGQSPNQPQHF. The CDR3 DNA follows: TGTGCCAGCAGTCCAGGACAATCCCCCAATCAGCCCCAGCATTTT.

The V call is TRBV30, the J call TRBJ1-5, with 7 bases matching TRBD1. CDR3 length: 13 residues. Looked up from germline, CDR1 is GTSNPN and CDR2 is SVGIG (reference sequence). Unmatched junction bases numbered 4, after V lost 5 bases and J lost 3 bases. CDR3 amino acids: CAWGGQFNQPQHF. The CDR3 DNA is TGTGCCTGGGGGGGACAGTTCAATCAGCCCCAGCATTTT.

The CDR3 DNA reads TGTGCCAGCAGCCCACAACAGGGGAGGGGGGCCAACGTCCTGACTTTC. Residues: CASSPQQGRGANVLTF. V usage is TRBV2 and J usage is TRBJ2-6; tentatively, D is TRBD1 (7 bases). Germline assignment: CDR1 SNHLY and CDR2 FYNNEI. This CDR3 has 16 amino acids. With 6 bases removed from V and 4 bases from J, the gap between germline ends came to 16 bases.

This clone was seen only a few times. The chain joins TRBV4-1 to TRBJ1-5, with a weak D call TRBD1 (5 bases). Trimming removed 4 bases at V and 7 bases at J, with 14 bases between. The germline CDR1 and CDR2 sequences are MGHRA and YSYEKL. The CDR3 is 14 amino acids. The CDR3 protein is CASSPTGLGQPQHF. The CDR3 coding sequence is TGCGCCAGCAGCCCCACAGGTCTCGGGCAGCCCCAGCATTTT.

The chain is built from TRBV6-1 and TRBJ1-5; no clear D. CDR1 is MNHNS, CDR2 SASEGT, per germline. This CDR3 contains 16 residues. V was trimmed by 0 bases and J by 0 bases, leaving 9 bases between them. The DNA of the CDR3 is TGTGCCAGCAGTGAAGCGCTAGATAGTAGCAATCAGCCCCAGCATTTT. It specifies CASSEALDSSNQPQHF.